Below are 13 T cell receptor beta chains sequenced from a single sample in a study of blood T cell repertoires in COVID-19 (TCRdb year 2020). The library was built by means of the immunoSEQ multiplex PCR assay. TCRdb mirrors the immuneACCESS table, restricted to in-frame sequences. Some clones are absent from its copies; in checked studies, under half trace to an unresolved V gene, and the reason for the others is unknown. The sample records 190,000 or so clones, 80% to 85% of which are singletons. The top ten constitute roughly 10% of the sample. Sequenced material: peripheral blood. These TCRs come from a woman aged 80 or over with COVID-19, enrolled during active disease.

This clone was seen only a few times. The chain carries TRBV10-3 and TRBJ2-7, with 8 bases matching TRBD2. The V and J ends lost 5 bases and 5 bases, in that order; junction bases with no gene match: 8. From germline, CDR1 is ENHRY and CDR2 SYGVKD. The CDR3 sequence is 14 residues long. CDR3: CAISSAGTRNEQYF. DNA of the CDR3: TGTGCCATCAGTTCTGCCGGGACTAGGAACGAGCAGTACTTC.

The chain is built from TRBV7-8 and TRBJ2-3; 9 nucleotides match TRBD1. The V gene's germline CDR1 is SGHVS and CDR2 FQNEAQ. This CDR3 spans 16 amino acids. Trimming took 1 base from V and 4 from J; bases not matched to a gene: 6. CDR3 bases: TGTGCCAGCAGCTTAGGGGGACAGGGAGGCGCAGATACGCAGTATTTT. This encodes CASSLGGQGGADTQYF.

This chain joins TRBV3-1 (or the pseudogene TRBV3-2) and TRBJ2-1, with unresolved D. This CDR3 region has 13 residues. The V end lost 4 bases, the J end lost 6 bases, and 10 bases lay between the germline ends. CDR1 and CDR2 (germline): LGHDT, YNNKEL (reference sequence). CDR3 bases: TGTGCCAGCAGCCTCTCGGTTCTCAATGAGCAGTTCTTC. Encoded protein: CASSLSVLNEQFF.

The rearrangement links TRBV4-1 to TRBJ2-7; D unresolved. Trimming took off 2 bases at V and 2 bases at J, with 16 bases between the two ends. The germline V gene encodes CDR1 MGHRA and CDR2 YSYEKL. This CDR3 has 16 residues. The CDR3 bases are TGCGCCAGCAGCCAATTTAATGTTGGCGGTACCTACGAGCAGTACTTC. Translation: CASSQFNVGGTYEQYF.

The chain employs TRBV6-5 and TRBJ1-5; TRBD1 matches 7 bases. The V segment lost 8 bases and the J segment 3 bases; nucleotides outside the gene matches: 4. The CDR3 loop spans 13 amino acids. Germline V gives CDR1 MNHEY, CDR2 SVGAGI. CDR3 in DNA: TGTGCCAGCTCAGGACAGGCCAATCAGCCCCAGCATTTT. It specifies CASSGQANQPQHF.

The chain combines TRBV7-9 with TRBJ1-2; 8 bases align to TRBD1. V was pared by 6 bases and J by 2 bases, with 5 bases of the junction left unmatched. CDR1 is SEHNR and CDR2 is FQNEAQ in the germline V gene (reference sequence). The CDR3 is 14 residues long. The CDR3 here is CASSAQGANYGYTF. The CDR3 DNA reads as TGTGCCAGCAGTGCGCAGGGGGCCAACTATGGCTACACCTTC.

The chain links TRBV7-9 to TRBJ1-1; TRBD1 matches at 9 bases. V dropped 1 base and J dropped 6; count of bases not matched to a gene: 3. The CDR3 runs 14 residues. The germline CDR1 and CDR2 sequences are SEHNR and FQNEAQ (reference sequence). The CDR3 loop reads CASSLGQGGPEAFF. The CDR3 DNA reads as TGTGCCAGCAGCTTAGGACAGGGGGGGCCTGAAGCTTTCTTT.

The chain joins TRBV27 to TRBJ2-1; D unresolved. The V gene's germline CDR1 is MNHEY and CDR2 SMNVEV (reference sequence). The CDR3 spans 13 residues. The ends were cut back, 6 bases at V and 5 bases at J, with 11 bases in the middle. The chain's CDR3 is CASSPGPHNEQFF. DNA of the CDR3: TGTGCCAGCAGCCCTGGGCCACACAATGAGCAGTTCTTC.

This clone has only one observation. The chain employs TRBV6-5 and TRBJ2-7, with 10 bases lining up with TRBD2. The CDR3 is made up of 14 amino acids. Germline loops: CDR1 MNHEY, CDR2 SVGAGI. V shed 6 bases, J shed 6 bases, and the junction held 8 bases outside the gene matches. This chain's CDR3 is CASSLTSGAAEQYF. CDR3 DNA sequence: TGTGCCAGCAGCCTAACTAGCGGGGCAGCCGAGCAGTACTTC.

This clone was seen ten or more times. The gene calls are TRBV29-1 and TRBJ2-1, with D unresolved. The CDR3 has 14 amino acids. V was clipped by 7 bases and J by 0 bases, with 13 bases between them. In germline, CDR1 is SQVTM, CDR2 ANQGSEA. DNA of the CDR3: TGCAGCGCCGAGTCCGGGTACTCCTACAATGAGCAGTTCTTC. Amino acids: CSAESGYSYNEQFF.

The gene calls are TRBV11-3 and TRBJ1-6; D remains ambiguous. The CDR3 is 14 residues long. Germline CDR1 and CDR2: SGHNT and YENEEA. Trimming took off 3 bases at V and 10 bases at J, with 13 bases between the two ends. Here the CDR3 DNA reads TGTGCCAGCAGCTTCAGTCTCCATTTGTCACCCCTCCACTTT. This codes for CASSFSLHLSPLHF.

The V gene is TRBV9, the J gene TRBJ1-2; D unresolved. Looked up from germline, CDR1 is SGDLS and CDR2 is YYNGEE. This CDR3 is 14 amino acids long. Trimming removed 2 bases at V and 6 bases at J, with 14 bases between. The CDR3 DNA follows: TGTGCCAGCAGCGTGAGTCGTCTCCGAAATGGCTACACCTTC. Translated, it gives CASSVSRLRNGYTF. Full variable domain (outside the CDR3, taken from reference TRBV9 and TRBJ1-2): DSGVTQTPKHLITATGQRVTLRCSPRSGDLSVYWYQQSLDQGLQFLIQYYNGEERAKGNILERFSAQQFPDLHSELNLSSLELGDSALYFCASSVSRLRNGYTFGSGTRLTVV.

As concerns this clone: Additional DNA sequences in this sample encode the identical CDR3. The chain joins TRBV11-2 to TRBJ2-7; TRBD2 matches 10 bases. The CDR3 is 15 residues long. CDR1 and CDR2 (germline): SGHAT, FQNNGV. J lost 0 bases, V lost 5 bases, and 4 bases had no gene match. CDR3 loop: CASSRTSGTSYEQYF. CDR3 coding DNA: TGTGCCAGCAGCCGGACTAGCGGCACCTCCTACGAGCAGTACTTC.